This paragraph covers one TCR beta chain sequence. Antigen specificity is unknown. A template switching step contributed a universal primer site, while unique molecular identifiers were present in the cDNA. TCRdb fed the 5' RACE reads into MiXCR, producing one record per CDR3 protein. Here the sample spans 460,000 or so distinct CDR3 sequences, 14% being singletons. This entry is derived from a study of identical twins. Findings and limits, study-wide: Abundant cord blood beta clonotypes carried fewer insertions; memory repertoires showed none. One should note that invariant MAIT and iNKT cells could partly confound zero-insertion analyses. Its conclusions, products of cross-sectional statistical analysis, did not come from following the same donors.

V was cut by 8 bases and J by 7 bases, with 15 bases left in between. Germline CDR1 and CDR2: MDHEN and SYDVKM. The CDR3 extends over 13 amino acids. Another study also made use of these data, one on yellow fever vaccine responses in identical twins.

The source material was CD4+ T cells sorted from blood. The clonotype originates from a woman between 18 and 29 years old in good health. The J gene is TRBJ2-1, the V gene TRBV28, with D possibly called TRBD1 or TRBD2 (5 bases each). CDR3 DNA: TGTGCCAGCCGCCGGGACGGATTAAATGAGCAGTTCTTC. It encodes CASRRDGLNEQFF.